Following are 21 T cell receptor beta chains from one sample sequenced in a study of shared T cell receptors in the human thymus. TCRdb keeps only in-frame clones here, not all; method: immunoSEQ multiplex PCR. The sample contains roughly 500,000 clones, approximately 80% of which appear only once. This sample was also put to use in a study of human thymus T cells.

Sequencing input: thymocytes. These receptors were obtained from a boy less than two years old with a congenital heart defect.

CDR3 sequence (DNA): TGTGCCAGCAGCGTCTCCGGGAGTATCTTCAATGAGCAGTTCTTC. It encodes CASSVSGSIFNEQFF. The rearrangement joins TRBV9 to TRBJ2-1, with a weak D call TRBD2 (6 bases). The CDR3 runs 15 residues. With 2 bases removed from V and 6 bases from J, the gap between germline ends came to 15 bases. From germline, CDR1 is SGDLS and CDR2 YYNGEE.

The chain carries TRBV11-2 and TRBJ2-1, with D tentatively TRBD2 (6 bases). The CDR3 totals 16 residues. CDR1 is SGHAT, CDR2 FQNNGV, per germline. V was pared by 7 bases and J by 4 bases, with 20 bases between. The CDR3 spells CASIRNRDSAYNEQFF. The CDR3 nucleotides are TGTGCCAGCATCCGAAACCGGGACTCGGCGTACAATGAGCAGTTCTTC.

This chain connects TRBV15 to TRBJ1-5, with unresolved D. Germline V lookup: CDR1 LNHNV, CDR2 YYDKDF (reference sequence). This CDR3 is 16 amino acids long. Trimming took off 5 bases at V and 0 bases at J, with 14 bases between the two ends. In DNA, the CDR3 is TGTGCCACCAGCTGCCTCCCTGCGGGTAGCAATCAGCCCCAGCATTTT. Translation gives CATSCLPAGSNQPQHF.

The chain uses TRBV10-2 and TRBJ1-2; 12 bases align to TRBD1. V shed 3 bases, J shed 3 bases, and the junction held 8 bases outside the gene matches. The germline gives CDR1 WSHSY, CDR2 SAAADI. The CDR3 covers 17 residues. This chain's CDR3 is CASSEATGTGGDYGYTF. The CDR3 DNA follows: TGCGCCAGCAGTGAAGCCACCGGGACAGGGGGCGACTATGGCTACACCTTC.

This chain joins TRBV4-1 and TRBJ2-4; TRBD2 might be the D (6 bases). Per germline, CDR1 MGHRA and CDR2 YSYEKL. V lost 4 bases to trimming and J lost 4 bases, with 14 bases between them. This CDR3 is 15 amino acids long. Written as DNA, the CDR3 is TGCGCCAGCAGCCCAACCACGGCGGGGAAAAACATTCAGTACTTC. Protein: CASSPTTAGKNIQYF.

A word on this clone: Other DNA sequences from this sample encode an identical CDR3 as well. The CDR3 loop is CASSRGQETQYF. CDR3 coding DNA: TGTGCCAGCAGCCGCGGGCAAGAGACCCAGTACTTC. The chain couples TRBV5-4 to TRBJ2-5; D perhaps matches TRBD2 (5 bases). The CDR3 covers 12 residues. Germline loops: CDR1 SGHNT, CDR2 YYREEE (reference sequence). V was trimmed by 4 bases and J by 2 bases, leaving 6 bases between them.

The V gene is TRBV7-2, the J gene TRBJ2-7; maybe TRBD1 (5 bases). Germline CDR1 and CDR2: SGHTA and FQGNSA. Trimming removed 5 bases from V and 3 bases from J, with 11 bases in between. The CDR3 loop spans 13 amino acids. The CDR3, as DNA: TGTGCCAGCAGCCCCAGGGTGCGCTACGAGCAGTACTTC. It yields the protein CASSPRVRYEQYF.

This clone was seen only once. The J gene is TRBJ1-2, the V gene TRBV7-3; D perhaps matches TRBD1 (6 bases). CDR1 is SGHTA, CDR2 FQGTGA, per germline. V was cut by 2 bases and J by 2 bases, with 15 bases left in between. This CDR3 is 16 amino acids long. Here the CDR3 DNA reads TGTGCCAGCAGCTTATCCGGGGGGCAGGGGAACTATGGCTACACCTTC. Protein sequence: CASSLSGGQGNYGYTF. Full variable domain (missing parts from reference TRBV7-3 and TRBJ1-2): GAGVSQTPSNKVTEKGKYVELRCDPISGHTALYWYRQSLGQGPEFLIYFQGTGAADDSGLPNDRFFAVRPEGSVSTLKIQRTERGDSAVYLCASSLSGGQGNYGYTFGSGTRLTVV.

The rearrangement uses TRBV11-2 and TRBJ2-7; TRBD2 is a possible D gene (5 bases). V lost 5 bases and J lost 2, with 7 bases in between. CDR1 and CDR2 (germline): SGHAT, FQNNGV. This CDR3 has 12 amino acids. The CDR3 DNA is TGTGCCAGCAGCCCCGGGACCTACGAGCAGTACTTC. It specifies CASSPGTYEQYF. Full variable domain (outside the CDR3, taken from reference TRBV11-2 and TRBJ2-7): EAGVAQSPRYKIIEKRQSVAFWCNPISGHATLYWYQQILGQGPKLLIQFQNNGVVDDSQLPKDRFSAERLKGVDSTLKIQPAKLEDSAVYLCASSPGTYEQYFGPGTRLTVT.

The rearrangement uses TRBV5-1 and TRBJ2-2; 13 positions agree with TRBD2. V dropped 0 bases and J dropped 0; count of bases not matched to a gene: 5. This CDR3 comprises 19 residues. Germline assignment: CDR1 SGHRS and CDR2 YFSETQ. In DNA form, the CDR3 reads TGCGCCAGCAGCTTGGGGACTAGCGGGGGAATGTCGAACACCGGGGAGCTGTTTTTT. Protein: CASSLGTSGGMSNTGELFF. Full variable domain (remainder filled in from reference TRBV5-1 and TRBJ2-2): KAGVTQTPRYLIKTRGQQVTLSCSPISGHRSVSWYQQTPGQGLQFLFEYFSETQRNKGNFPGRFSGRQFSNSRSEMNVSTLELGDSALYLCASSLGTSGGMSNTGELFFGEGSRLTVL.

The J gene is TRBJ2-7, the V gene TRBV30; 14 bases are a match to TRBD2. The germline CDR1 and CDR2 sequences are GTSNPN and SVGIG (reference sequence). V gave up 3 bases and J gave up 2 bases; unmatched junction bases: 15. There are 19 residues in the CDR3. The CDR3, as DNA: TGTGCCTGGAGCGAGAGGGGACTAGCGGGAGAGGAGGGGCCCTACGAGCAGTACTTC. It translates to CAWSERGLAGEEGPYEQYF. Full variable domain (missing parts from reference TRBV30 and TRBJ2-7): SQTIHQWPATLVQPVGSPLSLECTVEGTSNPNLYWYRQAAGRGLQLLFYSVGIGQISSEVPQNLSASRPQDRQFILSSKKLLLSDSGFYLCAWSERGLAGEEGPYEQYFGPGTRLTVT.

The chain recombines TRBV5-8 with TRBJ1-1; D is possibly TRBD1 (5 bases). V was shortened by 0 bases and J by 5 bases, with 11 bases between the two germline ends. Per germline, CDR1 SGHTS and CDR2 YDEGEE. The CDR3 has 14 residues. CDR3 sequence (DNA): TGTGCCAGCAGCTTGGTCGCAGGGAGGACTGAAGCTTTCTTT. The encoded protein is CASSLVAGRTEAFF.

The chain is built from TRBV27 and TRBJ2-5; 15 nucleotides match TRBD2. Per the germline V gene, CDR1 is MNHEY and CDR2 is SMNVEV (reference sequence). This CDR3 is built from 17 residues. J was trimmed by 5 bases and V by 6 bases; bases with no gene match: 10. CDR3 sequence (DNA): TGTGCCAGCAGCTCGGGACTAGCGGGAGGTTTTATGGAGACCCAGTACTTC. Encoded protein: CASSSGLAGGFMETQYF.

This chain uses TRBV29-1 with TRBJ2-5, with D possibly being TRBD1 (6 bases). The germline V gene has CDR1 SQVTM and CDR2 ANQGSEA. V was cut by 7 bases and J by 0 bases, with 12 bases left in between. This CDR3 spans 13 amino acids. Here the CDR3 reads CSDRTGNQETQYF. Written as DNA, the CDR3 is TGCAGCGACCGAACAGGGAACCAAGAGACCCAGTACTTC.

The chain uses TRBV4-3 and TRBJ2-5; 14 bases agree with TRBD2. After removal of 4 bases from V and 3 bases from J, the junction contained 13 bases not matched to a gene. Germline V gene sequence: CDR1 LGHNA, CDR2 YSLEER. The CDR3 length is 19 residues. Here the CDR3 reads CASSPRPARLAGGEETQYF. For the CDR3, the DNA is TGCGCCAGCAGCCCAAGGCCGGCCCGACTAGCGGGAGGGGAAGAGACCCAGTACTTC.

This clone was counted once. CDR3 protein: CASSLEDRPINGYTF. The CDR3 DNA sequence: TGTGCCAGCAGCTTGGAGGACAGGCCAATCAATGGCTACACCTTC. The chain employs TRBV5-8 and TRBJ1-2; 7 bases map to TRBD1. In germline, CDR1 is SGHTS, CDR2 YDEGEE. V was clipped by 0 bases and J by 6 bases; unmatched bases: 8. The CDR3 spans 15 residues.

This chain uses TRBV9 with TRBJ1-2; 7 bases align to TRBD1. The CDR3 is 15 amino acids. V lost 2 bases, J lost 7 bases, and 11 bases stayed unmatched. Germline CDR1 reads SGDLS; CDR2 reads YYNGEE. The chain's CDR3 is CASSVEPRQGSGYTF. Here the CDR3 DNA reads TGTGCCAGCAGCGTGGAGCCCCGACAGGGCTCTGGCTACACCTTC.

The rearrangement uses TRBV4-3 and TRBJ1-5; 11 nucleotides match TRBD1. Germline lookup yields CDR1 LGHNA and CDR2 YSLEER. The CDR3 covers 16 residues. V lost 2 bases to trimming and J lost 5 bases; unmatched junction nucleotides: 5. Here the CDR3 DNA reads TGCGCCAGCAGCCAATACGGGACAGGGGGGGATCAGCCCCAGCATTTT. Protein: CASSQYGTGGDQPQHF.

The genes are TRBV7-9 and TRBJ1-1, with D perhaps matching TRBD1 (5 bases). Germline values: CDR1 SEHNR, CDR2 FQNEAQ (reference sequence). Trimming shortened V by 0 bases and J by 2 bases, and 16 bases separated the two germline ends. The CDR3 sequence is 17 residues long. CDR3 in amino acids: CASSLAGRWGGNTEAFF. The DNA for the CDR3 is TGTGCCAGCAGCTTAGCGGGACGCTGGGGGGGAAACACTGAAGCTTTCTTT.

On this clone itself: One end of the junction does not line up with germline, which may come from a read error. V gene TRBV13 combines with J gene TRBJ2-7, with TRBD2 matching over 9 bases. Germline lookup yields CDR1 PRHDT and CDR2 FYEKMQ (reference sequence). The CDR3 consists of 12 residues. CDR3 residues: CASSLALAGPFF. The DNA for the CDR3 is TGTGCCAGCAGCTTAGCGCTAGCGGGACCCTTCTTC.

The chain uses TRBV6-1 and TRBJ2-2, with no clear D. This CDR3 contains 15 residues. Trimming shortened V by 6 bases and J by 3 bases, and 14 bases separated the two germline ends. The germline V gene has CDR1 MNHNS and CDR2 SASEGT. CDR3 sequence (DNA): TGTGCCAGCAGCGCAGGCCCAACGGACACCGGGGAGCTGTTTTTT. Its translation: CASSAGPTDTGELFF.